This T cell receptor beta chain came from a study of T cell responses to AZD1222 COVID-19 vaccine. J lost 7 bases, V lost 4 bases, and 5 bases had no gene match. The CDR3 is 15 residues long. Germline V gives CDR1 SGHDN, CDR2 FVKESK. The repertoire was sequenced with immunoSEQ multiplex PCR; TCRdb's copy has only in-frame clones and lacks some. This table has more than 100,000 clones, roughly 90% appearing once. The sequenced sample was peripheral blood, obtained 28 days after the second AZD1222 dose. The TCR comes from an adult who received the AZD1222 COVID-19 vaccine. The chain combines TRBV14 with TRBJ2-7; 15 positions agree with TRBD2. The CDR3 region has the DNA TGTGCCAGCAGCCTCGGACTAGCGGGAGGGGTGGAGCAGTACTTC. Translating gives CASSLGLAGGVEQYF.